The clone carrying this TCR beta chain was seen repeatedly, ten times or more. TCRdb itself ran the 5' RACE reads through MiXCR, one entry per CDR3 protein. This sample yields about 38,000 distinct CDR3 sequences, of which around 7% are seen a single time; around 30% belongs to the top ten. Time point defined: sample taken at primary tumor resection. Unsorted whole RNA from tumor, nontumor lung or frozen PBMC underwent sequencing. This sample was taken from a study of spatial heterogeneity in lung cancer. The source of this sequence is a male donor with early-stage non-small cell lung cancer. This specimen consisted of PBMCs, obtained at surgery.

Here the CDR3 reads CSARVAGFYEQYF. In DNA form, the CDR3 reads TGCAGTGCTAGAGTGGCGGGATTCTACGAGCAGTACTTC. The V and J genes are TRBV20-1 and TRBJ2-7, with D perhaps matching TRBD2 (6 bases). Per the germline V gene, CDR1 is DFQATT and CDR2 is SNEGSKA (reference sequence). Trimming removed 1 base from V and 3 bases from J, with 10 bases in between. CDR3 size: 13 residues.